This T cell receptor beta chain was recovered during a study of regulatory T cells in long-lasting Graves disease. The CDR3 has 15 amino acids. Looked up from germline, CDR1 is SGHNT and CDR2 is YYREEE (reference sequence). Unmatched junction bases numbered 6, after V lost 4 bases and J lost 4 bases. The sample's time point: newly diagnosed GD, antithyroid drugs for less than 3 months. PBMC RNA served as the TCR library source. This clonotype was observed many times. The authors built TCR beta libraries using iRepertoire HTBI primers and Arm-PCR of CDR3 regions. MiXCR, applied by TCRdb to the multiplex PCR reads, yields one record per CDR3 protein. The data contain about 620,000 distinct CDR3 sequences, around 17% of them singletons. The sample was also linked to a second study, of T cells in Graves' hyperthyroidism and ophthalmopathy.

The V and J genes are TRBV5-4 and TRBJ2-7, with 12 bases aligning to TRBD2. This receptor was obtained from a woman aged 25 to 39 with Graves disease. Sequencing was performed on peripheral blood mononuclear cells (PBMCs), taken at new diagnosis, from a patient treated with antithyroid drugs. This CDR3 reads CASSQPGLAGYEQYF. Here the CDR3 DNA reads TGTGCCAGCAGCCAACCGGGACTAGCGGGTTACGAGCAGTACTTC.